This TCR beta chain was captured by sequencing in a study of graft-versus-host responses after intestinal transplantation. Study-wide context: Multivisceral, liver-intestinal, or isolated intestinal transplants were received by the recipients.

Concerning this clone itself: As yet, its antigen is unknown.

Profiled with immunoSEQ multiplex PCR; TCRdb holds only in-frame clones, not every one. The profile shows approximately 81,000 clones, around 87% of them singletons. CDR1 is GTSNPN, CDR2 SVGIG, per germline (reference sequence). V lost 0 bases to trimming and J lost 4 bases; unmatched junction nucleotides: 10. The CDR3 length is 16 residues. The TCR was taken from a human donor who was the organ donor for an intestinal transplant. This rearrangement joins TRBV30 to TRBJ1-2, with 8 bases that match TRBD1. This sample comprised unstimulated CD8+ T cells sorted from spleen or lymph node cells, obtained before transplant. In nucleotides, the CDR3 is TGTGCCTGGAGTGTAATTTCGGCAGGGGGCGCCTATGGCTACACCTTC. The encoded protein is CAWSVISAGGAYGYTF.